This T cell receptor beta chain was documented in a study of shared clonotypes between healthy human individuals (dated by TCRdb to about 2020). Background for the entire study: The cohort included three men and a couple of women between 18 and 49 years of age. Per donor, leukapheresis produced somewhere between about 0.8 and 9 billion PBMCs. For each donor, CD4 naive and CD4 memory were each given three plates, CD8 naive was given two plates, and CD8 memory was given one plate. To estimate repertoire size and how much clonotype sharing occurs between individuals, the study deeply sequenced the blood TCR repertoires of about five healthy adults. To increase sequencing depth and limit assay-specific biases, TCR repertoire library preparation and sequencing were carried out by different laboratories using diverse techniques.

The donors were healthy, HIV-negative adults with no recently reported acute infections or vaccinations. All donors were Caucasian adults living in Nashville, Tennessee, USA. CD4+ T cells were enriched by magnetic negative selection; naive cells were then positively selected on CD45RA, and the negative fraction formed the memory subset. Blood was obtained by leukapheresis, after which PBMCs were separated by Ficoll-Histopaque density gradient centrifugation and cryopreserved in liquid nitrogen vapor phase. Purity and quantity of every magnetically sorted T cell population were checked by analytical flow cytometry. Genomic DNA was isolated from every sorted fraction and measured by UV absorbance on a Nanodrop 2000c. With respect to this clone: Its antigen remains unidentified. Qualities for individual bases were not recorded, and no much larger clone is one base off.

The cysteine opens and the phenylalanine closes a CDR3 of 16 amino acids. Just the 48-base CDR3 DNA is kept, in frame starting at base 1. Relative to germline, V is 0 bases shorter and J is 0 bases shorter, with 10 bases between their ends. Taken from the germline V gene (reference sequence), the CDR1 and CDR2 loops are SGHKS and YYEKEE. Using the deep immunoSEQ assay, multiplex PCR amplified TCR CDR3 regions from genomic DNA. For each cell subset, the extracted genomic DNA was distributed evenly across all wells of several immunoSEQ 96-well plates, and each plate served as one replicate. For sorted subsets, roughly 190 ng of genomic DNA, equivalent to around 31,000 T cell genomes, went into each replicate PCR. Purified libraries were quantified with a Qubit 3.0 fluorometer, sized on a Bioanalyzer 2100, and re-quantified with the KAPA Library Quantification kit. A separate single-read 150-cycle Illumina NextSeq 550 flow cell was used to sequence each immunoSEQ 96-well plate. The study's own analysis went as follows. Because only junctional sequences without quality scores were contained in the immunoSEQ output, filtering matching that applied to full-length reads could not be performed. To assign V/J genes and CDR3, sequences were annotated using PyIR, a Python wrapper for IgBLAST v1.9, with IMGT germline references. Reads were filtered out if the reads had weak V/J assignments (E-value above 1e-6), no CDR3, stop codons, out-of-frame junctions, or ambiguous translated residues. V3J clonotypes were defined by identical inferred V gene, J gene, and CDR3 amino acid sequence. To compute the percentage overlap between repertoires, the number of shared unique clonotypes was divided by the size of the smaller repertoire. Repertoire richness was assessed with RTK rarefaction, the Chao1 estimator, and Recon v2.1 estimates of unobserved clonotypes. Generation probabilities were computed with OLGA for all TCRbeta clonotypes obtained by the gDNA method from a handful of donors. Entries here come from immuneACCESS through TCRdb and include only in-frame sequences with V and J called. Some clones fail to appear in such tables; in the studies checked, an unresolved V gene covers under half of the shortfall, and the cause of the remainder is unknown. V and J calls and clone size follow that table, whereas D and trimming were derived from the DNA. In this sample the table shows a few million clones, roughly 92% of which occur a single time. Clones ranked in the top ten supply around 0.14% of the sample.

Beyond this particular receptor, the publication reports: Higher generation probabilities were observed for clonotypes shared by all four sorted-subset donors than for non-shared clonotypes. Sampling was restricted to blood, and TCR repertoires in tissues likely differ from the TCR repertoires found in blood. Across four donors, approximately 4.6% of naive CD4, 3% to 4% of naive CD8, roughly 2.3% of memory CD4, and under 0.45% of memory CD8 clonotypes were shared. Pairwise subsampling led to the expectation that sequencing depth would affect the degree of clonotype sharing among donors. Larger estimated clonotype richness was generally found for naive subsets than for memory subsets. Even with the large sequencing depth, rarefaction of the sorted-subset datasets indicated that sequencing was incomplete. Because the study included only a small number of donors, the genetic and exposure-history diversity represented was limited.

Sequenced sample: naive CD4+ T cells sorted from blood. The sample's cell subset or site label, in plain terms: CD45RA+ positively selected. This TCR was sampled from a man younger than 35 in good health. This chain joins TRBV5-5 to TRBJ1-5; there is no confident call for the D gene. The DNA sequence is given as TGTGCCAGCAGCTTGGTGGTTGATAATAGCAATCAGCCCCAGCATTTT. Its translation is CASSLVVDNSNQPQHF.